The rows below give T cell receptor beta chains drawn from one sample of a study of blood T cell repertoires in COVID-19. The assay was immunoSEQ multiplex PCR, and TCRdb's table has in-frame clones only and misses some. Found here are a few hundred thousand clones, about 89% of them singletons; the top ten hold nearly 6.5%. The sequenced sample was peripheral blood. The receptors derive from a man aged 18 to 30 who had recovered from COVID-19. Both conserved end residues are part of each CDR3. The D gene is left open where the match is weak. Clone size, where shown, is once, few, many, or a class for clones that have expanded.

CDR3aa: CASSLGTGDYGYTF
CDR3nt: TGCGCCAGCAGCTTGGGGACAGGGGACTATGGCTACACCTTC
d_gene: TRBD1
abundance: .
j_gene: TRBJ1-2
len: 14
v_gene: TRBV5-1

CDR3aa: CSVASGTGNQPQHF
CDR3nt: TGCAGCGTTGCATCCGGGACAGGGAATCAGCCCCAGCATTTT
d_gene: TRBD1
abundance: .
j_gene: TRBJ1-5
len: 14
v_gene: TRBV29-1

CDR3aa: CASSLLAGPLSYEQYF
CDR3nt: TGCGCCAGCAGCCTGCTAGCGGGACCACTTTCCTACGAGCAGTACTTC
d_gene: TRBD2
abundance: .
j_gene: TRBJ2-7
len: 16
v_gene: TRBV5-1

CDR3aa: CASRDRSYNEQFF
CDR3nt: TGTGCCAGCAGGGACAGGTCCTACAATGAGCAGTTCTTC
d_gene: TRBD1
abundance: .
j_gene: TRBJ2-1
len: 13
v_gene: TRBV2

CDR3aa: CASSLSAGTSTGELFF
CDR3nt: TGCGCCAGCAGCCTAAGCGCGGGGACTAGCACCGGGGAGCTGTTTTTT
d_gene: TRBD2
abundance: .
j_gene: TRBJ2-2
len: 16
v_gene: TRBV4-1

CDR3aa: CASSPRAGELFF
CDR3nt: TGTGCCAGCAGTCCCAGGGCCGGGGAGCTGTTTTTT
d_gene: .
abundance: many
j_gene: TRBJ2-2
len: 12
v_gene: TRBV6-5

CDR3aa: CASSLSSGNEQYF
CDR3nt: TGTGCCAGCAGTTTAAGTTCAGGGAACGAGCAGTACTTC
d_gene: .
abundance: once
j_gene: TRBJ2-7
len: 13
v_gene: TRBV27

CDR3aa: CASKRGGQGSSEQYF
CDR3nt: TGTGCCAGCAAAAGAGGGGGACAGGGATCCAGCGAGCAGTACTTC
d_gene: TRBD1
abundance: .
j_gene: TRBJ2-7
len: 15
v_gene: TRBV5-5

CDR3aa: CSVVSGGTSYEQYF
CDR3nt: TGCAGCGTCGTTAGCGGGGGGACCTCCTACGAGCAGTACTTC
d_gene: TRBD2
abundance: .
j_gene: TRBJ2-7
len: 14
v_gene: TRBV29-1

CDR3aa: CASSPSPGGSLDEQFF
CDR3nt: TGTGCCAGCTCACCCTCGCCAGGGGGCTCACTGGATGAGCAGTTCTTC
d_gene: TRBD1
abundance: .
j_gene: TRBJ2-1
len: 16
v_gene: TRBV18

CDR3aa: CASSLQGGVGELFF
CDR3nt: TGTGCCAGCAGTTTACAGGGTGGGGTCGGGGAGCTGTTTTTT
d_gene: .
abundance: .
j_gene: TRBJ2-2
len: 14
v_gene: TRBV27

CDR3aa: CASSAGTANNEKLFF
CDR3nt: TGCGCCAGCAGTGCCGGGACAGCTAATAATGAAAAACTGTTTTTT
d_gene: TRBD1
abundance: .
j_gene: TRBJ1-4
len: 15
v_gene: TRBV10-1

CDR3aa: CASSFGAEYTEAFF
CDR3nt: TGTGCCAGCAGCTTTGGGGCGGAGTACACTGAAGCTTTCTTT
d_gene: .
abundance: .
j_gene: TRBJ1-1
len: 14
v_gene: TRBV7-9

CDR3aa: CASSMGQALYQETQYF
CDR3nt: TGTGCCAGTAGTATGGGGCAGGCCCTATACCAAGAGACCCAGTACTTC
d_gene: .
abundance: once
j_gene: TRBJ2-5
len: 16
v_gene: TRBV19

CDR3aa: CASASGGTEAFF
CDR3nt: TGTGCCAGCGCTTCGGGGGGCACTGAAGCTTTCTTT
d_gene: .
abundance: .
j_gene: TRBJ1-1
len: 12
v_gene: TRBV28

CDR3aa: CASSLGILAGDEQYF
CDR3nt: TGTGCCAGCAGCTTAGGGATACTAGCGGGGGACGAGCAGTACTTC
d_gene: TRBD2
abundance: .
j_gene: TRBJ2-7
len: 15
v_gene: TRBV7-9

CDR3aa: CSVLGTGGTDTQYF
CDR3nt: TGCAGCGTTTTAGGGACAGGGGGCACAGATACGCAGTATTTT
d_gene: TRBD1
abundance: .
j_gene: TRBJ2-3
len: 14
v_gene: TRBV29-1

CDR3aa: CASSVAPGQESYGYTF
CDR3nt: TGTGCCAGCAGCGTAGCCCCTGGACAGGAATCTTATGGCTACACCTTC
d_gene: TRBD1
abundance: .
j_gene: TRBJ1-2
len: 16
v_gene: TRBV9

CDR3aa: CASSPGTLSSYNEQFF
CDR3nt: TGCGCCAGCAGCCCAGGGACACTTAGTTCCTACAATGAGCAGTTCTTC
d_gene: .
abundance: .
j_gene: TRBJ2-1
len: 16
v_gene: TRBV5-1

CDR3aa: CASSSAGVGTDTQYF
CDR3nt: TGTGCCAGCAGCTCTGCCGGGGTCGGCACAGATACGCAGTATTTT
d_gene: .
abundance: .
j_gene: TRBJ2-3
len: 15
v_gene: TRBV9

CDR3aa: CASSIDSNTGELFF
CDR3nt: TGTGCCAGTAGTATAGACAGTAACACCGGGGAGCTGTTTTTT
d_gene: .
abundance: .
j_gene: TRBJ2-2
len: 14
v_gene: TRBV19

CDR3aa: CASSLYSPGTGELFF
CDR3nt: TGTGCCAGCAGCTTATACAGTCCGGGGACCGGGGAGCTGTTTTTT
d_gene: .
abundance: once
j_gene: TRBJ2-2
len: 15
v_gene: TRBV7-2

CDR3aa: CASSARQGGYNEQFF
CDR3nt: TGTGCCAGCAGCGCTAGACAGGGGGGCTACAATGAGCAGTTCTTC
d_gene: TRBD1
abundance: .
j_gene: TRBJ2-1
len: 15
v_gene: TRBV9

CDR3aa: CASSTRTGSGEQYF
CDR3nt: TGTGCCAGCAGCACCAGGACAGGGTCTGGTGAGCAGTACTTC
d_gene: .
abundance: .
j_gene: TRBJ2-7
len: 14
v_gene: TRBV21-1

CDR3aa: CASSHPMEGNYGYTF
CDR3nt: TGTGCCAGCAGCCATCCAATGGAGGGTAACTATGGCTACACCTTC
d_gene: .
abundance: .
j_gene: TRBJ1-2
len: 15
v_gene: TRBV4-2

CDR3aa: CAISGTGTGVFDDYGYTF
CDR3nt: TGTGCCATCAGTGGAACCGGGACAGGGGTTTTCGATGACTATGGCTACACCTTC
d_gene: TRBD1
abundance: .
j_gene: TRBJ1-2
len: 18
v_gene: TRBV10-3

CDR3aa: CASTIQGAPDYGYTF
CDR3nt: TGTGCCAGTACCATACAGGGGGCTCCTGACTATGGCTACACCTTC
d_gene: TRBD1
abundance: .
j_gene: TRBJ1-2
len: 15
v_gene: TRBV19

CDR3aa: CASLSEMNTGELFF
CDR3nt: TGTGCCAGCCTTAGCGAGATGAACACCGGGGAGCTGTTTTTT
d_gene: .
abundance: .
j_gene: TRBJ2-2
len: 14
v_gene: TRBV6-5

CDR3aa: CACSNGGLASNEQFF
CDR3nt: TGTGCCTGTTCGAACGGGGGACTAGCCTCCAATGAGCAGTTCTTC
d_gene: TRBD2
abundance: .
j_gene: TRBJ2-1
len: 15
v_gene: TRBV30

CDR3aa: CASSVAHFAYEQYF
CDR3nt: TGTGCCAGCAGCGTAGCTCACTTTGCCTACGAGCAGTACTTC
d_gene: .
abundance: .
j_gene: TRBJ2-7
len: 14
v_gene: TRBV9